This T cell receptor beta chain was retrieved from a study of T cells in Graves' hyperthyroidism and ophthalmopathy. Broader study findings: A model using 13 V-J features told ophthalmopathy apart from stable hyperthyroidism.

Germline assignment: CDR1 GTSNPN and CDR2 SVGIG (reference sequence). The germline V and J ends were trimmed by 4 bases and 0 bases, with 7 bases remaining between them. The CDR3 extends over 13 amino acids. A few counts support this clonotype. As yet, its antigen is unknown. There were TCR beta CDR3 regions amplified from RNA transcripts. The HTBI set primed first-round TCR CDR3 RT-PCR. TCRdb reprocessed the multiplex PCR reads via MiXCR and lists one record per CDR3 protein. Of roughly 650,000 distinct CDR3 sequences in the sample, about 16% were seen once. The sequencing sample was made of blood. This rearrangement joins TRBV30 to TRBJ1-3, with a possible D match to TRBD1 (6 bases). The source is a middle-aged woman with Graves' ophthalmopathy. CDR3 sequence: CAWTGVSGNTIYF. The CDR3 DNA is TGTGCCTGGACAGGGGTCTCTGGAAACACCATATATTTT.